This TCR beta chain stems from a study of CXCR3-negative and CXCR3-positive naive CD8 T cells. CDR1 SGHRS and CDR2 YFSETQ come from the germline V gene. The CDR3 sequence is 14 residues long. Investigators sorted each CD8+ T cell subset in triplicate, taking 300,000 cells each time. Among CD8+ T cells, naive ones were CD45RO-CCR7+CD27+CD95-. Regarding the study as a whole: Naive cells with CXCR3 showed TRB CDR3s that were more hydrophobic than those in CXCR3-negative naive cells. Diversity proved comparably high across both naive subsets and much lower in memory CD8+ cells. With respect to TRBV-TRBJ usage, naive CXCR3-negative and CXCR3-positive cells were similar; memory differed.

About this clonotype: Its antigen is undetermined.

Libraries of TRB cDNA were made by 5' RACE and carried UMIs. TCRdb re-called the 5' RACE reads and catalogs CDR3 proteins one per entry, DNA excluded. The table lists some 68,000 distinct CDR3 sequences. The TCR sequence derives from a human donor in good health. Some clones in this sample may be carry-over from other donors' samples. V is TRBV5-1 and J is TRBJ2-7; without DNA, the TCRdb call of TRBD2 cannot be checked. The source material was naive CXCR3+ CD8+ T cells from blood. Subset defined: CD45RO-CCR7+CD27+CD95- naive CD8+ T cells expressing CXCR3 (TNR3+). The CDR3 sequence is CASSFPGLDYEQYF. The complete variable domain, with remaining parts taken from reference TRBV5-1 and TRBJ2-7, reads KAGVTQTPRYLIKTRGQQVTLSCSPISGHRSVSWYQQTPGQGLQFLFEYFSETQRNKGNFPGRFSGRQFSNSRSEMNVSTLELGDSALYLCASSFPGLDYEQYFGPGTRLTVT.